This T cell receptor beta chain was sequenced in a study of OX40 agonist ivuxolimab in advanced cancers. With regard to the full study: Ivuxolimab was a fully human IgG2 agonistic monoclonal antibody targeting the costimulatory receptor OX40 (CD134). Intravenous ivuxolimab was administered to patients every 2 weeks at six dose levels: 0.01, 0.1, 0.3, 1.5, 3 and 10 mg/kg. Of the approximately 50 patients in dose escalation, approximately 20 had hepatocellular carcinoma, some 15 had melanoma, 9 had renal cell carcinoma and 9 had head and neck cancer. In the dose-escalation cohort, over 65% of patients were male, and the mean age was about 55 years, with a range of about 23 to 85. Prior anti-PD-1, anti-PD-L1 or anti-CTLA-4 therapy was permitted, and checkpoint inhibitors had been received by around 40% of dose-escalation patients. Partial responses occurred in three dose-escalation patients: two with cutaneous melanoma and one with hepatocellular carcinoma. Peripheral TCRbeta sequencing was intended to test whether TCR sequence diversity was altered and clonal T-cell expansion was caused by ivuxolimab. The paper describes the monotherapy dose-escalation part (N = 52 patients) of the phase I trial of ivuxolimab.

In the case of this clone: The clone's antigen remains unknown. One base away there is no much larger clone; base qualities are not given.

Study-level results and caveats: At doses from 0.1 to 3.0 mg/kg, clonal expansion was seen in both CD4+ and CD8+ blood T cells between baseline and week 6. On average, CD8+ T cells showed more expanded clones than CD4+ T cells after ivuxolimab. Antigen specificity was not determined for the clonally expanded peripheral T cells. In the 0.1-3.0 mg/kg groups, partial responders were among the patients with the lowest normalized peripheral clonal expansion, particularly in CD8+ T cells. Low levels of normalized T-cell clonal expansion were also seen in some nonresponding patients.

Genomic DNA was extracted from sorted cells for sequencing of the TCRbeta CDR3 region. The immunoSEQ Assay was used for sequencing of TCRbeta CDR3 regions. TCRdb holds this immuneACCESS table with in-frame rearrangements only. Some clones are missing; in checked studies, unresolved V genes explain under half, and the rest has no known cause. The sample table lists 55,000 to 65,000 clones, about 90% of them with a count of one. More than 13% of the sample goes to the ten largest clones. The trial excluded patients who had a history of autoimmune disease or who were on systemic immunosuppression. Peripheral blood for TCR sequencing was collected from all dose cohorts at baseline, on cycle 4 day 1, and on cycle 7 day 1. The samples were drawn from a first-in-human, open-label, multicenter phase I dose-escalation trial of ivuxolimab. Adults with locally advanced or metastatic melanoma, renal cell carcinoma, hepatocellular carcinoma or head and neck squamous cell carcinoma were enrolled in the trial. Before TCR sequencing, CD4+ T cells and CD8+ T cells were sorted from peripheral blood as separate populations.

Specimen: CD4+ or CD8+ T cells sorted from blood, collected in a trial of the OX40 agonist ivuxolimab. This TCR was sampled from an adult with an advanced solid tumor such as melanoma, head and neck, liver or kidney cancer.

The sequence in DNA is TGTGCCATCAGGGAACGCGGAGGGTCTCCGGCTGAAGCTTTCTTT. It specifies CAIRERGGSPAEAFF. This chain joins TRBV10-3 to TRBJ1-1; a confident D gene designation cannot be given. The CDR3 measures 15 amino acids from cysteine to phenylalanine. The CDR3 DNA has 45 bases and is translated from base 1. CDR1 and CDR2, looked up from the germline V gene, are ENHRY and SYGVKD. V and J lose 6 bases and 6 bases, and a span of 20 bases separates them.